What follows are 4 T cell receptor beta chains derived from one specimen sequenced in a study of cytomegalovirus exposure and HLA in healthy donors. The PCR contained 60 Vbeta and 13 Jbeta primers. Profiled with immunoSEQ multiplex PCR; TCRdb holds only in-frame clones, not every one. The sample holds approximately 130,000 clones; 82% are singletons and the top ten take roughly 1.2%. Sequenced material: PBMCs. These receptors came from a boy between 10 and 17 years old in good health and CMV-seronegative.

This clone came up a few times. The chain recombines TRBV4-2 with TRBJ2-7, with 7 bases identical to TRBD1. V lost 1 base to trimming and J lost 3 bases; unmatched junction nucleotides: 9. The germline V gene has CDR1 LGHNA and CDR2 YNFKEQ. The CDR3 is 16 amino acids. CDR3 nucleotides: TGTGCCAGCAGCCAAGCCCTACAGGGGCTTGGCTACGAGCAGTACTTC. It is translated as CASSQALQGLGYEQYF.

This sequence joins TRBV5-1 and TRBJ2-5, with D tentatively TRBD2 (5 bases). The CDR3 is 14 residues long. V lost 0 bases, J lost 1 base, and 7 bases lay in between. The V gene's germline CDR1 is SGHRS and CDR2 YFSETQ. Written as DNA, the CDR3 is TGCGCCAGCAGCTTGGGGGGAGTCCAAGAGACCCAGTACTTC. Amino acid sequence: CASSLGGVQETQYF.

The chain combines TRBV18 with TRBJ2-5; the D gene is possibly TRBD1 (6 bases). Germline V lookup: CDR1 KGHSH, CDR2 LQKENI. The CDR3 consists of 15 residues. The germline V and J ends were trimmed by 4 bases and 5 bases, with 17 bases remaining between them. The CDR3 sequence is CASSLGTQTPETQYF. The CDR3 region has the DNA TGTGCCAGCTCACTTGGGACACAAACGCCGGAGACCCAGTACTTC.

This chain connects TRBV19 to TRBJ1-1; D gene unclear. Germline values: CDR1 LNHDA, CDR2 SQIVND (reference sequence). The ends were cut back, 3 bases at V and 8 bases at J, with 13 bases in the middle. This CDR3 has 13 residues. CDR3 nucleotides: TGTGCCAGTAGTATCCGCGTGGTAACCGAAGCTTTCTTT. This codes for CASSIRVVTEAFF. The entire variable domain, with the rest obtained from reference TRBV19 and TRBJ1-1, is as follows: DGGITQSPKYLFRKEGQNVTLSCEQNLNHDAMYWYRQDPGQGLRLIYYSQIVNDFQKGDIAEGYSVSREKKESFPLTVTSAQKNPTAFYLCASSIRVVTEAFFGQGTRLTVV.